This T cell receptor beta chain was recorded in a study of cytomegalovirus exposure and HLA in healthy donors. Findings of the study overall: The classifier was said to identify cytomegalovirus status with high specificity and sensitivity. Researchers counted roughly 150 TCR beta chains as cytomegalovirus-associated.

TCRdb's table, derived via immunoSEQ multiplex PCR, lists solely in-frame clones and lacks some. The sample lists roughly 140,000 clones; roughly nine tenths were seen once. The donors belonged to the approximately 120-subject validation cohort, separate from the approximately 670-subject first cohort. With respect to this clone: Its antigen remains unknown.

The germline V and J ends were trimmed by 5 bases and 5 bases, with 28 bases remaining between them. Per germline, CDR1 SGDLS and CDR2 YYNGEE. The CDR3 length is 19 residues. Sequencing was carried out using PBMCs. The chain uses TRBV9 and TRBJ2-2; tentatively, D is TRBD1 (6 bases). This receptor was obtained from a young man in good health and CMV-seronegative. For the CDR3, the DNA is TGTGCCAGCAGTGATAAAAGTAGAATAGGGGGAAGCGCGACCGGGGAGCTGTTTTTT. Protein: CASSDKSRIGGSATGELFF.